This T cell receptor (beta chain) was obtained from a study of lymphopenia after photon versus proton radiotherapy. General observations from the study: Proton therapy kept repertoires fairly stable, unlike photons, which gained effector/memory cells. Larger post-nadir TCR diversity loss correlated inversely with survival in deceased patients.

On this clone: Its antigen is unknown.

V was pared by 6 bases and J by 8 bases, with 8 bases of the junction left unmatched. This CDR3 spans 12 amino acids. Germline V gene data show CDR1 as SQVTM and CDR2 as ANQGSEA. Produced via immunoSEQ multiplex PCR; TCRdb's table is partial and in-frame only. The table has about 7,300 clones, roughly 93% seen once. The sample was peripheral blood, taken from a patient treated with photon-based radiotherapy. The receptor was isolated from a woman aged 50 to 65 with cholangiocarcinoma. This sequence joins TRBV29-1 and TRBJ1-2, with TRBD1 matching over 8 bases. The CDR3 nucleotides read TGCAGCGTCGCCCAGGGGGCTGGAGGCTACACCTTC. The encoded protein is CSVAQGAGGYTF.